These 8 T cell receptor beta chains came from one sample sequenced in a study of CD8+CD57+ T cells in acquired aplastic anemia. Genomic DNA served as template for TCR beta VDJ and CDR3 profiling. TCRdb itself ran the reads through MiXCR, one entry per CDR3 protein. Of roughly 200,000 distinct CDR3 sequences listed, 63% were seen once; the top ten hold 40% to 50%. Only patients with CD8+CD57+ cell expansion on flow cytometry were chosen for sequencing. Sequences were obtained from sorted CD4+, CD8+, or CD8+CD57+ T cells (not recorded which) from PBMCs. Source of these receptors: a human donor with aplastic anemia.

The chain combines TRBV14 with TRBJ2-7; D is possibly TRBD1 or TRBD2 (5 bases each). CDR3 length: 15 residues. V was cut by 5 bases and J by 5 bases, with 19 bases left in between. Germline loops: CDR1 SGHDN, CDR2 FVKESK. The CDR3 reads CASSARDPLSHEQYF. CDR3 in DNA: TGTGCCAGCAGCGCCCGGGACCCCCTTTCCCACGAGCAGTACTTC.

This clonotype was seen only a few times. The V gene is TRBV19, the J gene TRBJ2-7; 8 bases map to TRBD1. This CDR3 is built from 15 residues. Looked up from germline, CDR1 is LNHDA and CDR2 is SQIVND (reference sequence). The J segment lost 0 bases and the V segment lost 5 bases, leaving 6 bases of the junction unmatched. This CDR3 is CASSPGQGFSYEQYF. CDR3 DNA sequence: TGTGCCAGTAGTCCCGGACAGGGCTTCTCCTACGAGCAGTACTTC. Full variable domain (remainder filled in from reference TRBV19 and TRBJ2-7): DGGITQSPKYLFRKEGQNVTLSCEQNLNHDAMYWYRQDPGQGLRLIYYSQIVNDFQKGDIAEGYSVSREKKESFPLTVTSAQKNPTAFYLCASSPGQGFSYEQYFGPGTRLTVT.

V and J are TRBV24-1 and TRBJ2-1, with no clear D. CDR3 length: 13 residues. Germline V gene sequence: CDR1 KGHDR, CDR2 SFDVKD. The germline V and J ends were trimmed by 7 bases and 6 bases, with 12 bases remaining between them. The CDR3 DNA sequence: TGTGCCACCAGGGATGGCGCGACCAATGAGCAGTTCTTC. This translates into CATRDGATNEQFF.

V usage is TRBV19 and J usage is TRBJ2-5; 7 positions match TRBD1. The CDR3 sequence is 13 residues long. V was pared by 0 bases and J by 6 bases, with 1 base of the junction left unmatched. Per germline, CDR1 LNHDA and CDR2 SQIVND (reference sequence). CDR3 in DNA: TGTGCCAGTAGTATAGACAGGGGGAAGACCCAGTACTTC. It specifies CASSIDRGKTQYF. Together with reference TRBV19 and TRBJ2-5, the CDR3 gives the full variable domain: DGGITQSPKYLFRKEGQNVTLSCEQNLNHDAMYWYRQDPGQGLRLIYYSQIVNDFQKGDIAEGYSVSREKKESFPLTVTSAQKNPTAFYLCASSIDRGKTQYFGPGTRLLVL.

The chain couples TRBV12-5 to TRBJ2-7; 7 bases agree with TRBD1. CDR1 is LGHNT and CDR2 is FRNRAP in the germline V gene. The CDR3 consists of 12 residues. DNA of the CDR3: TGTGCCTCAATGACAGGGAGCCACGAGCAGTACTTC. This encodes CASMTGSHEQYF.

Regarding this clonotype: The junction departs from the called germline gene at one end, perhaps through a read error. The CDR3 spells CASSELTGGRWTNEKLFF. As DNA, the CDR3 is TGCGCCAGCAGCGAGTTGACAGGGGGAAGGTGGACTAATGAAAAACTGTTTTTT. The genes are TRBV10-2 and TRBJ1-4; 9 nucleotides line up with TRBD1. This CDR3 spans 18 amino acids. From germline, CDR1 is WSHSY and CDR2 SAAADI.

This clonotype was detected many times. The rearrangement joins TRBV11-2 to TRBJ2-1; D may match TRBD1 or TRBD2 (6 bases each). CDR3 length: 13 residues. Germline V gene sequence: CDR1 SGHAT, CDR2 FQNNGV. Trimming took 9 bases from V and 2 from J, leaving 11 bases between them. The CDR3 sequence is CASRGPPYNEQFF. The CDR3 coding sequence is TGTGCCAGTCGGGGGCCTCCCTACAATGAGCAGTTCTTC. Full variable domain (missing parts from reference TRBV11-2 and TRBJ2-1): EAGVAQSPRYKIIEKRQSVAFWCNPISGHATLYWYQQILGQGPKLLIQFQNNGVVDDSQLPKDRFSAERLKGVDSTLKIQPAKLEDSAVYLCASRGPPYNEQFFGPGTRLTVL.

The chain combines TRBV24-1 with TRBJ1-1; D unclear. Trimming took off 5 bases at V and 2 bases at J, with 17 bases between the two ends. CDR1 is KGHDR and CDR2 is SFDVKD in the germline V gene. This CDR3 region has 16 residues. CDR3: CATSGDGMGGNTEAFF. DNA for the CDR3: TGTGCCACCAGTGGTGATGGTATGGGTGGAAACACTGAAGCTTTCTTT.